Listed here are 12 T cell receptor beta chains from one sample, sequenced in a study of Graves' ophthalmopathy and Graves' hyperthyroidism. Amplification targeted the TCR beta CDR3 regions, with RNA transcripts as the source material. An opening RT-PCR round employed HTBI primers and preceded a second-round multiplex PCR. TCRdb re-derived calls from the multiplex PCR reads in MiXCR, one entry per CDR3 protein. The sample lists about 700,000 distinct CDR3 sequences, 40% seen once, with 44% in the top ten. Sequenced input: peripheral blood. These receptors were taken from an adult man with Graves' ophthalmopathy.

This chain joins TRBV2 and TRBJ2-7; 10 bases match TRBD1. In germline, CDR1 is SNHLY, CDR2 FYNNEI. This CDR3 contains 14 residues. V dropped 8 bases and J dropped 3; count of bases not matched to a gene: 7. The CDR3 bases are TGTGCCAGCTCACCAGACAGGGGGCACTACGAGCAGTACTTC. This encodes CASSPDRGHYEQYF.

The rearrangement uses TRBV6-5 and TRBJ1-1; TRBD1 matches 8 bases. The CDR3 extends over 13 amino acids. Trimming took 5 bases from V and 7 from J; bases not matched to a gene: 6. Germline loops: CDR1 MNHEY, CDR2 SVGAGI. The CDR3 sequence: CASSRFDRGEAFF. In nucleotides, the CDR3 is TGTGCCAGCAGTCGGTTCGACAGGGGTGAAGCTTTCTTT.

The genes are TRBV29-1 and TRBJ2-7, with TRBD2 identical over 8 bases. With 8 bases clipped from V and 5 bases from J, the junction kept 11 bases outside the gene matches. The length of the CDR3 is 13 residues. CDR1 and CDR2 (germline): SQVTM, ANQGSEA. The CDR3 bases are TGCAGCCTGAGTCCCAGCGGGAGTAACGAGCAGTACTTC. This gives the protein CSLSPSGSNEQYF.

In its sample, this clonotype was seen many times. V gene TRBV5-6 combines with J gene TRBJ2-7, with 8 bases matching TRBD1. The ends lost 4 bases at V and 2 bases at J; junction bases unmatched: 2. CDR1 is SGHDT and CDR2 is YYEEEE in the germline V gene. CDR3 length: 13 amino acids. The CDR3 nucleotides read TGTGCCAGCAGCCAGGACAGGGCCTACGAGCAGTACTTC. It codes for CASSQDRAYEQYF.

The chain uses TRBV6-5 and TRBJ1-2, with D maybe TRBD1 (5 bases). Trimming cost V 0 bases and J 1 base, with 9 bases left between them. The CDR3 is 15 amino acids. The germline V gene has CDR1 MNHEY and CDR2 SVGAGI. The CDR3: CASSYSSQGNYGYTF. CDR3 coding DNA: TGTGCCAGCAGTTACTCGAGTCAGGGTAACTATGGCTACACCTTC.

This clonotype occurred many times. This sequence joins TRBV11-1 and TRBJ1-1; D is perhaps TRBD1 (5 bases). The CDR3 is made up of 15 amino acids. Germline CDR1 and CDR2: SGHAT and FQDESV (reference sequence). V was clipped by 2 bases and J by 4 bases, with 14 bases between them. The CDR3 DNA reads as TGTGCCAGCAGCTTACAGCAAAATACAGGCACTGAAGCTTTCTTT. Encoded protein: CASSLQQNTGTEAFF.

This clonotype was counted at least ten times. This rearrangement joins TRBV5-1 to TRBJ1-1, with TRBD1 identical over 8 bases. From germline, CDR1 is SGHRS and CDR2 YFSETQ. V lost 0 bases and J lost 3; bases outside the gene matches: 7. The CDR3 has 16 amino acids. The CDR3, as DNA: TGCGCCAGCAGCTTGGGGCAGGGGGCGGCGGACACTGAAGCTTTCTTT. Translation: CASSLGQGAADTEAFF.

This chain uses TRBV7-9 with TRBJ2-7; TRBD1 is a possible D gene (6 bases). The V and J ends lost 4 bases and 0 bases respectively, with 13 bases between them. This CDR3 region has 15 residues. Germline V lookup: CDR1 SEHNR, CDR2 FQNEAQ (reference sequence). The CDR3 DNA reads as TGTGCCAGCAGCTATACAGGGTCGAGCTCCTACGAGCAGTACTTC. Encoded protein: CASSYTGSSSYEQYF.

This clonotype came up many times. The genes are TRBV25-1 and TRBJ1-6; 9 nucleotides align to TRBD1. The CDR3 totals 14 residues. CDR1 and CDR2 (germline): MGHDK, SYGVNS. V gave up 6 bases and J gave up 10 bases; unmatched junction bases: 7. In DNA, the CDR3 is TGTGCCAGCAGACCGACAGGGGGTAGATCACCCCTCCACTTT. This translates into CASRPTGGRSPLHF.

CDR3 amino acids: CASSSGGGLASGEQYF. CDR3 DNA sequence: TGTGCCAGCAGCTCTGGGGGAGGCCTGGCGTCGGGGGAGCAGTACTTC. The V gene is TRBV7-9, the J gene TRBJ2-7; TRBD2 might be the D (6 bases). Trimming took off 4 bases at V and 7 bases at J, with 23 bases between the two ends. Germline lookup yields CDR1 SEHNR and CDR2 FQNEAQ (reference sequence). The CDR3 contains 16 residues. The full variable domain, with the rest looked up from reference TRBV7-9 and TRBJ2-7, is DTGVSQNPRHKITKRGQNVTFRCDPISEHNRLYWYRQTLGQGPEFLTYFQNEAQLEKSRLLSDRFSAERPKGSFSTLEIQRTEQGDSAMYLCASSSGGGLASGEQYFGPGTRLTVT.

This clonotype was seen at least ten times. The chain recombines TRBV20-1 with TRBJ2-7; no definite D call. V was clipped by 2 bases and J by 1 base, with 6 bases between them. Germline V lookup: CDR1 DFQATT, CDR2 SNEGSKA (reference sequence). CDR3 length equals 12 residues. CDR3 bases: TGCAGTGCTAGATCGAGTTCCTACGAGCAGTACTTC. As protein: CSARSSSYEQYF.

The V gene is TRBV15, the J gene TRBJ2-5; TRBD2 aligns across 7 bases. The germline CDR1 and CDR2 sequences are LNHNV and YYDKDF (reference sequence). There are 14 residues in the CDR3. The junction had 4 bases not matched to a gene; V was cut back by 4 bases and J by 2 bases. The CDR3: CATSMASGQETQYF. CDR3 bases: TGTGCCACCAGCATGGCTAGCGGACAAGAGACCCAGTACTTC.